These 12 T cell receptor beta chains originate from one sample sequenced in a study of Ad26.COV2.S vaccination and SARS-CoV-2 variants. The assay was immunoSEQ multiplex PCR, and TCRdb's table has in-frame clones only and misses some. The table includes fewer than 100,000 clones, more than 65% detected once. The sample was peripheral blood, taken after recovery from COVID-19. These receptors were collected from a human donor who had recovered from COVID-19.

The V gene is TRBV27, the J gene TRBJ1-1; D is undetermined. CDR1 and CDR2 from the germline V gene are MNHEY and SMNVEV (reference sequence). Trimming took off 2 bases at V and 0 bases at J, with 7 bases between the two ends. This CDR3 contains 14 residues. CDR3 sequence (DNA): TGTGCCAGCAGTTTACCTGGCCTGAACACTGAAGCTTTCTTT. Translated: CASSLPGLNTEAFF.

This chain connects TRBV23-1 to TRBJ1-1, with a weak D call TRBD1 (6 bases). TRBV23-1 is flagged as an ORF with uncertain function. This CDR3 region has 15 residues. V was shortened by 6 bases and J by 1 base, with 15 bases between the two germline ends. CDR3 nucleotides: TGCGCCAGCAGAACAGGGATGGGCGAGAACACTGAAGCTTTCTTT. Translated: CASRTGMGENTEAFF.

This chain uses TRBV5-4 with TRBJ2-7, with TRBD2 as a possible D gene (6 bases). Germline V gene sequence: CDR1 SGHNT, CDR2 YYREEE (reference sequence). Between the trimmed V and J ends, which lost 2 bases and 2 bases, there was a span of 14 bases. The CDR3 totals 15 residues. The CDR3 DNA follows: TGTGCCAGCAGCTTCCCGGAGGGTAGTCCCTACGAGCAGTACTTC. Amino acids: CASSFPEGSPYEQYF.

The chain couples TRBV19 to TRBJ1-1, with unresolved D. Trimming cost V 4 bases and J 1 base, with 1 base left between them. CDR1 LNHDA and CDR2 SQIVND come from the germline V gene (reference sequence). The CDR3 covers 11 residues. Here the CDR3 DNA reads TGTGCCAGTAGTAGGAACACTGAAGCTTTCTTT. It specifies CASSRNTEAFF.

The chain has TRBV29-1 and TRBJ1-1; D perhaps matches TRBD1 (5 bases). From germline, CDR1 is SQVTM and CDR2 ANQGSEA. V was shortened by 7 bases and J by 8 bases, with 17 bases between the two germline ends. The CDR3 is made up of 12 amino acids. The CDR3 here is CSALVQGNEAFF. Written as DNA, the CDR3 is TGCAGCGCCTTGGTTCAGGGAAACGAAGCTTTCTTT.

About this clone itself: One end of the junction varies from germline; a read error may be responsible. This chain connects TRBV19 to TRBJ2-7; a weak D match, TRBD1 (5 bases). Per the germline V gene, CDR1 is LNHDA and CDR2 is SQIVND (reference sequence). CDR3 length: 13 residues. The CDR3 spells CASSVDSSYEQYF. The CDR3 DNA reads TGTGCCAGTAGTGTAGACAGCTCCTACGAGCAGTACTTC.

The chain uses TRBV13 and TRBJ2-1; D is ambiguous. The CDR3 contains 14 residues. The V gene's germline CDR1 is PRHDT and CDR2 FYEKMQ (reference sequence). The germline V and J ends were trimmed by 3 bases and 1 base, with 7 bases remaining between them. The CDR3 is CASSFGFSYNEQFF. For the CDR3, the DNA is TGTGCCAGCAGCTTCGGATTTTCCTACAATGAGCAGTTCTTC.

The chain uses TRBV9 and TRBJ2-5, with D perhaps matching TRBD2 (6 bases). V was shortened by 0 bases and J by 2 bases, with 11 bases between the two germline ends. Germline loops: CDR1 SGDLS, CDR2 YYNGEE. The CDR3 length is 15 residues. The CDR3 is CASSVDAGPQETQYF. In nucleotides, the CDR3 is TGTGCCAGCAGCGTAGATGCGGGGCCGCAAGAGACCCAGTACTTC.

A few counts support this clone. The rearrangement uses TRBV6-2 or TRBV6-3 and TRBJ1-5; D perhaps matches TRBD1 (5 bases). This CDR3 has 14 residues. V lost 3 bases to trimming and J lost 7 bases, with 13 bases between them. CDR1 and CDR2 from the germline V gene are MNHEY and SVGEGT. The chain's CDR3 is CASSYVEGHQPQHF. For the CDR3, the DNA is TGTGCCAGCAGTTATGTGGAGGGGCACCAGCCCCAGCATTTT.

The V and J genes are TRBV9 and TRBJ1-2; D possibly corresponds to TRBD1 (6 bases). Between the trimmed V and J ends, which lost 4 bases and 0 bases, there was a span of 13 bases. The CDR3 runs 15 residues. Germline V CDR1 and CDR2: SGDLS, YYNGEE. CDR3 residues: CASSSGGPANYGYTF. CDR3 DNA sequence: TGTGCCAGCAGCTCGGGGGGCCCAGCTAACTATGGCTACACCTTC.

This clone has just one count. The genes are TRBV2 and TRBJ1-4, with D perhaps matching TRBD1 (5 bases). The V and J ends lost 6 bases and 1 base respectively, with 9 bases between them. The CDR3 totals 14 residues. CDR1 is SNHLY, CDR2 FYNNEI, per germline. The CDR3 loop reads CASSPDRTNEKLFF. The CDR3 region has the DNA TGTGCCAGCAGCCCAGACAGAACTAATGAAAAACTGTTTTTT.

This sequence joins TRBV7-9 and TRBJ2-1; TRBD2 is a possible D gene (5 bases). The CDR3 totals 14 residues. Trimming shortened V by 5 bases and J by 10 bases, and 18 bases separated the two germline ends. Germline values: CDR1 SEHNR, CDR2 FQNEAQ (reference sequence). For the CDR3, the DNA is TGTGCCAGCAGCATAACTAGACCCCGAGGGGAGCAGTTCTTC. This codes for CASSITRPRGEQFF.